This T cell receptor (beta chain) was obtained from a study of blood T cell repertoires in COVID-19. Looking at the study overall: COVID-19 samples from acute and convalescent phases originated in the United States, Italy and Spain. T cells, B-cell-depleted T cells, or PBMCs supplied cDNA or gDNA.

In the original processing: How many nucleated cells were present was estimated from reference gene primer amplification. TCRdb keeps only in-frame clones here, not all; method: immunoSEQ multiplex PCR. That table furnishes V, J and clone size, whereas the DNA furnished D and trimming. The data contain around 100,000 clones, 69% of them seen just once; the ten biggest clones take up about 6%. The source of this sequence is a man aged 80 or over with acute or convalescent COVID-19. Sequenced sample: peripheral blood.

The CDR3 reads CASSVKETQYF. CDR3 bases: TGTGCCAGCAGTGTAAAAGAGACCCAGTACTTC. V gene TRBV27 combines with J gene TRBJ2-5, with D unclear. The CDR3 is 11 amino acids. V lost 5 bases to trimming and J lost 3 bases, with 4 bases between them. Germline assignment: CDR1 MNHEY and CDR2 SMNVEV (reference sequence).